The clone carrying this T cell receptor beta chain was seen a handful of times. This record comes from a study of CD8 T cells in ankylosing spondylitis. TCRdb itself ran the 5' RACE reads through MiXCR, one entry per CDR3 protein. The sample records around 160,000 distinct CDR3 sequences, more than 9% being singletons. This CDR3 contains 15 residues. V lost 4 bases and J lost 0; bases outside the gene matches: 2. Germline lookup yields CDR1 SGHRS and CDR2 YFSETQ. The chain joins TRBV5-1 to TRBJ2-1; the match to TRBD1 covers 9 bases. This TCR derives from a male donor with ankylosing spondylitis or in good health (not recorded which). The sample comprised blood, either unsorted or a sorted T cell fraction (not recorded which). The CDR3: CASSTGQGSYNEQFF. Here the CDR3 DNA reads TGCGCCAGCAGCACGGGACAGGGCTCCTACAATGAGCAGTTCTTC.